The T cell receptor beta chain described here comes from a study of blood T cell repertoires in COVID-19. Participant ages covered roughly 18 to 90 years across 25 or so US areas. The repertoire was sequenced with immunoSEQ multiplex PCR; TCRdb's copy has only in-frame clones and lacks some. The sample carries under 200,000 clones, 84% recorded once. V shed 6 bases, J shed 4 bases, and the junction held 11 bases outside the gene matches. The CDR3 sequence is 15 residues long. Germline V gene sequence: CDR1 MNHEY, CDR2 SVGEGT. This receptor was obtained from a woman aged 30 to 39 who had been exposed to COVID-19. The genes are TRBV6-2 or TRBV6-3 and TRBJ1-2; the match to TRBD1 covers 7 bases. Sequenced material: PBMCs or T cells enriched from blood (not recorded which). Written as DNA, the CDR3 is TGTGCCAGCAGCCCATGGGGGACAGCGTCCTATGGCTACACCTTC. Translated: CASSPWGTASYGYTF.